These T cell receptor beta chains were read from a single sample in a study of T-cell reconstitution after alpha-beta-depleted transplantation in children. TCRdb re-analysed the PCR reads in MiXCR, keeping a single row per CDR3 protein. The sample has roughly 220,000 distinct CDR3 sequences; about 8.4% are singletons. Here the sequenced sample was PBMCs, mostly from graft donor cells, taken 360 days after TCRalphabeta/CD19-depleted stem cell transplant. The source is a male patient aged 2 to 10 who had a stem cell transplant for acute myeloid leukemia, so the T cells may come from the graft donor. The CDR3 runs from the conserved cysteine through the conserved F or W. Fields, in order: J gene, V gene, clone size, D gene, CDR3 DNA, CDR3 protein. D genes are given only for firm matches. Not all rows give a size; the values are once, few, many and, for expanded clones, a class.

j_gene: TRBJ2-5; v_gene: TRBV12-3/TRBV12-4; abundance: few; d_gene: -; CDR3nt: TGTGCCAGCAGTTTGGTAGACTCGGAGACCCAGTACTTC; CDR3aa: CASSLVDSETQYF
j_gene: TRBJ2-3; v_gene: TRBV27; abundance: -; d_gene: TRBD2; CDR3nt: TGTGCCAGCAGTTTCGGGCTAGCGGGGCCTGATACGCAGTATTTT; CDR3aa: CASSFGLAGPDTQYF
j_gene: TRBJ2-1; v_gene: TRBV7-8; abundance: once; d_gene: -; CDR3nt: TGTGCCAGCAGCCCCACAGACTCAGACCGAGGGGGTAATGAGCAGTTCTTC; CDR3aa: CASSPTDSDRGGNEQFF
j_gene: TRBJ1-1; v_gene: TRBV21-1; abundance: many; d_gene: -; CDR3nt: TGTGCCAGCAGCAAAGCGCGGGCGGAACCACGAACTATGAACACTGAAGCTTTCTTT; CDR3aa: CASSKARAEPRTMNTEAFF
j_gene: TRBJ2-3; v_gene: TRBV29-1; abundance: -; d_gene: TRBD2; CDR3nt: TGCAGCGTTGAGGGACTAGCGGGGGTCACAGATACGCAGTATTTT; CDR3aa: CSVEGLAGVTDTQYF
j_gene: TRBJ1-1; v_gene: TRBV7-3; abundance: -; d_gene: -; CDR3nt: TGTGCCAGCAGTCAGGACAGAAACACTGAAGCTTTCTTT; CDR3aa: CASSQDRNTEAFF
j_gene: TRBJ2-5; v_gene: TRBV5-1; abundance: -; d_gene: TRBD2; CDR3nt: TGCGCCAGCAGCTTTGCCGGGACTAGCGGGCAAGAGACCCAGTACTTC; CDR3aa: CASSFAGTSGQETQYF
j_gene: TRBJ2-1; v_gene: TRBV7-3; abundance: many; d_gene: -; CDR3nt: TGTGCCAGCAGCCCAGGGGGGAGGATCACCTACAATGAGCAGTTCTTC; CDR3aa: CASSPGGRITYNEQFF
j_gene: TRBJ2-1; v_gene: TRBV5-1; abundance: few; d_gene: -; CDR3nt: TGCGCCAGCACTGTAAGGACACCTAGCTCCTACAATGAGCAGTTCTTC; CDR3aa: CASTVRTPSSYNEQFF
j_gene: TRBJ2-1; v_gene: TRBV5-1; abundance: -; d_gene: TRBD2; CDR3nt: TGCGCCAGCAGCTTGGAGGCTAGCGGGGTGCCGGTCGCAGGGAATGAGCAGTTCTTC; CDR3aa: CASSLEASGVPVAGNEQFF
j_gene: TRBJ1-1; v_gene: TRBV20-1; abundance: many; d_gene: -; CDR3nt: TGCAGTGCTAGGGAGAGGGACATCCTTGAAGCTTTCTTT; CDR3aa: CSARERDILEAFF
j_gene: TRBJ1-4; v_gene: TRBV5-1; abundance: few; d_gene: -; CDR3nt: TGCGCCAGCAGCTTGGAGTTCAAGGCTCTTGGGGAAAAACTGTTTTTT; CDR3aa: CASSLEFKALGEKLFF
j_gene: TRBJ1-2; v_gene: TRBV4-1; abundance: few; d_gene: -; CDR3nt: TGCGCCAGCAGCCAAGGTGGCGGGTTTTATGGCTACACCTTC; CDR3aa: CASSQGGGFYGYTF
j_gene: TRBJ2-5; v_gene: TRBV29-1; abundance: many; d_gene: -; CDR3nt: TGCAGCGTTGATGTCGGGATAGGAGAGACCCAGTACTTC; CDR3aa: CSVDVGIGETQYF
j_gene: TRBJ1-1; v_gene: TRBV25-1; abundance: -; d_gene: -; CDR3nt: TGTGCCAGCAGTTCAAATAGAGGGGCCACCCTGAACACTGAAGCTTTCTTT; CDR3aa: CASSSNRGATLNTEAFF
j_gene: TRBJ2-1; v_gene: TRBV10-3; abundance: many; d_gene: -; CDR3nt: TGTGCCATCAGTGAGTTCTTCAACGGCGGGGAAGTTGACAATGAGCAGTTCTTC; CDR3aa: CAISEFFNGGEVDNEQFF
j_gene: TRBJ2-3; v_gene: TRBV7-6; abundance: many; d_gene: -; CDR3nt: TGTGCCAGCAGCGGACGCTTAGATGGCACAGATACGCAGTATTTT; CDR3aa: CASSGRLDGTDTQYF
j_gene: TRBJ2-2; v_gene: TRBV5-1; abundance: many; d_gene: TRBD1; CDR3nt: TGCGCCAGCAGCTTGAGGGACAGGGCCAACACCGGGGAGCTGTTTTTT; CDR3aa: CASSLRDRANTGELFF
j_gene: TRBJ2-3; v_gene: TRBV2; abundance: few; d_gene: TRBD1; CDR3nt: TGTGCCAGCAGGGGGACAGGGGACGCAGATACGCAGTATTTT; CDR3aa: CASRGTGDADTQYF
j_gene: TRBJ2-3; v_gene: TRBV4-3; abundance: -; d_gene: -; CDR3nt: TGCGCCAGCAGCCCCGCCGCCGGCACAGATACGCAGTATTTT; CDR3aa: CASSPAAGTDTQYF
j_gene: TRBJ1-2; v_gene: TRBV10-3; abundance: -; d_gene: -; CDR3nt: TGTGCCATCAGGCCGGGCCGAACTAACTATGGCTACACCTTC; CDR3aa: CAIRPGRTNYGYTF
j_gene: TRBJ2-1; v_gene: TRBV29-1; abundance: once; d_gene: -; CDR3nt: TGCAGCGTGGTACCGGTCCCCAGCTATAATGAGCAGTTCTTC; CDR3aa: CSVVPVPSYNEQFF
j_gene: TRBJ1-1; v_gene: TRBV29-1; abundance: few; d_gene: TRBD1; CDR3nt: TGCAGCGCCCGGACAGGGCCAGACACTGAAGCTTTCTTT; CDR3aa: CSARTGPDTEAFF
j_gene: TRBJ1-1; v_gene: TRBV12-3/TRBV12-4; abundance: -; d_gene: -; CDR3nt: TGTGCCAGCAGTTTAGGGATCCGGAACACTGAAGCTTTCTTT; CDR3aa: CASSLGIRNTEAFF
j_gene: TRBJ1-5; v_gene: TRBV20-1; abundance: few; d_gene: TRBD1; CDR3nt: TGCAGTGCTAGAGAGTTGACAGGGGGCCAGCCCCAGCATTTT; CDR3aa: CSARELTGGQPQHF
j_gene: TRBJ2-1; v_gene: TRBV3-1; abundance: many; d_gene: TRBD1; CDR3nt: TGTGCCAGCAGCCAGGACAGGGGGTTCGGGTACAATGAGCAGTTCTTC; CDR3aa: CASSQDRGFGYNEQFF
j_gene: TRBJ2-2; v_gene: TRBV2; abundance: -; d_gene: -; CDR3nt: TGTGCCAGCAGCGACGGGTTAGGGTTCCCCGGGGAGCTGTTTTTT; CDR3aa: CASSDGLGFPGELFF
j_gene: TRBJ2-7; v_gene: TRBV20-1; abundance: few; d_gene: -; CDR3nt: TGCAGTGCTAGAGAGGTAACAGCTCCTCAGGTGGGATACTTC; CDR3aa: CSAREVTAPQVGYF
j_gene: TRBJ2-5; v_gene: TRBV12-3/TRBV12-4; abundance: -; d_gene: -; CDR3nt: TGTGCCAGCAGAGTCTCAGGGTGGGAGACCCAGTACTTC; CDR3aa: CASRVSGWETQYF
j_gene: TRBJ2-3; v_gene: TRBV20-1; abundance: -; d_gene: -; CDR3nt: TGCAGTGCTAAACTCACGGGCTCGCTGGGAGATACGCAGTATTTT; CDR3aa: CSAKLTGSLGDTQYF
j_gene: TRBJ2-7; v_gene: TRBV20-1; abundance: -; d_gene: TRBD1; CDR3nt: TGCAGTGCTAGATCGGGACAGGAGTACGAGCAGTACTTC; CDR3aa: CSARSGQEYEQYF
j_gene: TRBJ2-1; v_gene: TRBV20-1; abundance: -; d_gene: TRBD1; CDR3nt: TGCAGTGCCATCTCAGCTGGGACAGGGATCGATGAGCAGTTCTTC; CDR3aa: CSAISAGTGIDEQFF
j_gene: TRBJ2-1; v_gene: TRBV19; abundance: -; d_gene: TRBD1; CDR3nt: TGTGCCACGGCGAGACAGGGGGCAAGGAATGAGCAGTTCTTC; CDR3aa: CATARQGARNEQFF
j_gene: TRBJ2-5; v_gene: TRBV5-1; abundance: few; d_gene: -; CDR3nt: TGCGCCAGCTACCTTAGCAGCGTGAAAGAGACCCAGTACTTC; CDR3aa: CASYLSSVKETQYF
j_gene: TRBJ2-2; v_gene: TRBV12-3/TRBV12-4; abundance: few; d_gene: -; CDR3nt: TGTGCCAGCAGTTTAAGGGCAGGGGTTTTTAGGGAGCTGTTTTTT; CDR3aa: CASSLRAGVFRELFF
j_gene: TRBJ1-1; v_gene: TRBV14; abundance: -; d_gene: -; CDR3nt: TGTGCCAGCAGCCAAGGTGTCGGACAGACGAACACTGAAGCTTTCTTT; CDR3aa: CASSQGVGQTNTEAFF
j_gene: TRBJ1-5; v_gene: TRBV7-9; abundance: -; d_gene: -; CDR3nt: TGTGCCAGCAGCCCACAGGGAATGCAGCCCCAGCATTTT; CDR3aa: CASSPQGMQPQHF
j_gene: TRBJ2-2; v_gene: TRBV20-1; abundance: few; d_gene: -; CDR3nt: TGCAGCGGGACCCGGGCCCCCTACTCCCTTCACCGGGTGGAGCTGTTTTTT; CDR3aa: CSGTRAPYSLHRVELFF
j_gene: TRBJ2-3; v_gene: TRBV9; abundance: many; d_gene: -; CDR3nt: TGTGCCAGCAGCGTATTAGACGGTTTCACAGATACGCAGTATTTT; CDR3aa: CASSVLDGFTDTQYF
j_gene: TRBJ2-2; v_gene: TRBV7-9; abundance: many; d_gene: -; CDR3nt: TGTGCCAGCAGCTTAGGGGGATATACCGGGGAGCTGTTTTTT; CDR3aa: CASSLGGYTGELFF